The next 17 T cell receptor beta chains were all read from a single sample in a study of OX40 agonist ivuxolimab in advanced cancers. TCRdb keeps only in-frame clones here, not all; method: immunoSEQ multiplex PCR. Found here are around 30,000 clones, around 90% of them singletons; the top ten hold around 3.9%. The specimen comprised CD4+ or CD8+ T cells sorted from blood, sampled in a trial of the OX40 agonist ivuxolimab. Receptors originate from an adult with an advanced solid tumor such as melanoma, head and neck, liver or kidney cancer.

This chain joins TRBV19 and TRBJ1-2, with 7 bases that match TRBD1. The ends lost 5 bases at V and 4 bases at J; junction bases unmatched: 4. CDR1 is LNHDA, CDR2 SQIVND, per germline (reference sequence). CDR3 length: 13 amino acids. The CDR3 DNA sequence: TGTGCCAGTAGTCAGGGGGGTACCTATGGCTACACCTTC. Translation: CASSQGGTYGYTF. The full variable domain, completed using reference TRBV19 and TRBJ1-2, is DGGITQSPKYLFRKEGQNVTLSCEQNLNHDAMYWYRQDPGQGLRLIYYSQIVNDFQKGDIAEGYSVSREKKESFPLTVTSAQKNPTAFYLCASSQGGTYGYTFGSGTRLTVV.

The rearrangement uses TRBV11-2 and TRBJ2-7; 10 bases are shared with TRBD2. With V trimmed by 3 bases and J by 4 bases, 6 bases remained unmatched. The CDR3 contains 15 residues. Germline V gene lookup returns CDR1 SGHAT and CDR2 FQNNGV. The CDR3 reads CASSLEGLASYEQYF. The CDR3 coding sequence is TGTGCCAGCAGCTTGGAGGGACTAGCGTCGTACGAGCAGTACTTC. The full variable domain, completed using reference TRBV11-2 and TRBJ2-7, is EAGVAQSPRYKIIEKRQSVAFWCNPISGHATLYWYQQILGQGPKLLIQFQNNGVVDDSQLPKDRFSAERLKGVDSTLKIQPAKLEDSAVYLCASSLEGLASYEQYFGPGTRLTVT.

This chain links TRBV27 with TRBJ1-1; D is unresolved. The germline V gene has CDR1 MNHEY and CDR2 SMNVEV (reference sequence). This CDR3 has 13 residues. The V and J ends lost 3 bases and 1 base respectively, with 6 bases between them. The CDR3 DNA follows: TGTGCCAGCAGTTTCTGGGAGAACACTGAAGCTTTCTTT. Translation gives CASSFWENTEAFF.

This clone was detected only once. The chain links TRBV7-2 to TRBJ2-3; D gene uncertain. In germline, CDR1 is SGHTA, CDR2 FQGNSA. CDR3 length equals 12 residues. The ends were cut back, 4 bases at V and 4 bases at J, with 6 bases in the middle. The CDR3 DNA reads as TGTGCCAGCAGCTCCCGGGCAGATACGCAGTATTTT. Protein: CASSSRADTQYF.

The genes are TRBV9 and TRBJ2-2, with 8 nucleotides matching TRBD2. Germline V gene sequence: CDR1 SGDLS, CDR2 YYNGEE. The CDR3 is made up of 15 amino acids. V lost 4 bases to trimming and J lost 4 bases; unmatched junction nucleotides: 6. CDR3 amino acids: CASSTGTSPTGELFF. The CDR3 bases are TGTGCCAGCAGCACGGGGACTAGTCCCACCGGGGAGCTGTTTTTT. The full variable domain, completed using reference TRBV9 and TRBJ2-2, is DSGVTQTPKHLITATGQRVTLRCSPRSGDLSVYWYQQSLDQGLQFLIQYYNGEERAKGNILERFSAQQFPDLHSELNLSSLELGDSALYFCASSTGTSPTGELFFGEGSRLTVL.

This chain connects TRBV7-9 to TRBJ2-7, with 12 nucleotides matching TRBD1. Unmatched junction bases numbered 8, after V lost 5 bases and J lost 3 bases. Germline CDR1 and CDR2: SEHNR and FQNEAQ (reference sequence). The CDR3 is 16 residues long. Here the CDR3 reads CASSPGDRGLDYEQYF. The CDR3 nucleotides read TGTGCCAGCAGCCCCGGGGACAGGGGGCTTGACTACGAGCAGTACTTC.

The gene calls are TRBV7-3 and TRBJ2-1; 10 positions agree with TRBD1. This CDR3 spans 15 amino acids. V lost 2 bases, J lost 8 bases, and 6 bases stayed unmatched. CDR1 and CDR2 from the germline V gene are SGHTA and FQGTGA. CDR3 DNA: TGTGCCAGCAGCTTATCGGGACAGGGGTTGGATGAGCAGTTCTTC. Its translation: CASSLSGQGLDEQFF.

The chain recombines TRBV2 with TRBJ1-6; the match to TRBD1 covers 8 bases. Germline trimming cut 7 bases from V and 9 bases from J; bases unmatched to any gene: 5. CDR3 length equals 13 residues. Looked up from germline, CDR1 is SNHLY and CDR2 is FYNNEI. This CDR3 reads CASTRTGTSPLHF. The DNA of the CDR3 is TGTGCCAGCACACGGACAGGGACTTCACCCCTCCACTTT.

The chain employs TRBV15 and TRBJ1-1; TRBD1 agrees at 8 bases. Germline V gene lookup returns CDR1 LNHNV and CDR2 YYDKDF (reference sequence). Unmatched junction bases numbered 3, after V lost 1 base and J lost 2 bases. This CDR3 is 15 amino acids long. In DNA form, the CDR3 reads TGTGCCACCAGCAGAGGCACAGGGGGAAACACTGAAGCTTTCTTT. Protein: CATSRGTGGNTEAFF. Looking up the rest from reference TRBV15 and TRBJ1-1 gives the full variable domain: DAMVIQNPRYQVTQFGKPVTLSCSQTLNHNVMYWYQQKSSQAPKLLFHYYDKDFNNEADTPDNFQSRRPNTSFCFLDIRSPGLGDTAMYLCATSRGTGGNTEAFFGQGTRLTVV.

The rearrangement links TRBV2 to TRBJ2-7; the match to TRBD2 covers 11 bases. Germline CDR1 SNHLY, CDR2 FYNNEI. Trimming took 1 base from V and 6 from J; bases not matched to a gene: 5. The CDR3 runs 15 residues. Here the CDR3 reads CASSEERTSGREQYF. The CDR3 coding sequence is TGTGCCAGCAGTGAAGAAAGGACTAGCGGGCGCGAGCAGTACTTC.

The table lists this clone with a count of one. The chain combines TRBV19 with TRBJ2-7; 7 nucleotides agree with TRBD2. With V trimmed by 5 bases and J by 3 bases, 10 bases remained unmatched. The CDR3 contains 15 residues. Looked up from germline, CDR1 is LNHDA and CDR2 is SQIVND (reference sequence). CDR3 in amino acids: CASSLRSSGLYEQYF. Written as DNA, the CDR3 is TGTGCCAGTAGTCTTAGGTCTAGCGGCCTCTACGAGCAGTACTTC.

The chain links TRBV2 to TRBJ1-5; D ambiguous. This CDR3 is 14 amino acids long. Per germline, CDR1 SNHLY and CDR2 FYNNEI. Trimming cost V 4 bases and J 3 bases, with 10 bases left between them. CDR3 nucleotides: TGTGCCAGCAGTGGGAGCCGGTTCAATCAGCCCCAGCATTTT. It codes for CASSGSRFNQPQHF.

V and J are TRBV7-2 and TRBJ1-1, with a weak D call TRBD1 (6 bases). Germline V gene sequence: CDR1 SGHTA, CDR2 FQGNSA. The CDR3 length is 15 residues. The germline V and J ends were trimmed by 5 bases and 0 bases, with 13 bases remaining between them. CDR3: CASSLTTGMNTEAFF. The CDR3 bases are TGTGCCAGCAGCCTCACAACAGGGATGAACACTGAAGCTTTCTTT.

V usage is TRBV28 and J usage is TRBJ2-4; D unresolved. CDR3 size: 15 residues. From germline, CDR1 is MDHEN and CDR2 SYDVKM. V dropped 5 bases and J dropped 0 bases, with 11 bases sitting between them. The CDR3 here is CASSPLRLAKNIQYF. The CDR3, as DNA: TGTGCCAGCAGTCCCCTAAGGTTAGCCAAAAACATTCAGTACTTC.

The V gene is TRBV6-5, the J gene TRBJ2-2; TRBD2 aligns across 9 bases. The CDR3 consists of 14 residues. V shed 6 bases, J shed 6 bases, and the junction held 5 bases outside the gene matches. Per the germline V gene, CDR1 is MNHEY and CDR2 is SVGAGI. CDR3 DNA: TGTGCCAGCAGCCGTAGCGGGAGAGCCGGGGAGCTGTTTTTT. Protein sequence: CASSRSGRAGELFF.

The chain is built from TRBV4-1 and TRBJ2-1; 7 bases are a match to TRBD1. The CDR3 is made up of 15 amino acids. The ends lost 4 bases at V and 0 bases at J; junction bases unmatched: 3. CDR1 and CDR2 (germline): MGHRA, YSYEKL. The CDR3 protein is CASSLDRDSYNEQFF. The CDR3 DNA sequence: TGCGCCAGCAGCCTAGACAGGGACTCCTACAATGAGCAGTTCTTC.

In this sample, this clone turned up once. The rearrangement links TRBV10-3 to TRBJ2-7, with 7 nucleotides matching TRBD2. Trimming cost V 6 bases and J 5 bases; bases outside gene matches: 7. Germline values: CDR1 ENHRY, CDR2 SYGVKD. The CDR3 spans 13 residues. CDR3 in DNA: TGTGCCATCAGATTGCCGAGCGGGGACGAGCAGTACTTC. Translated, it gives CAIRLPSGDEQYF.